The 28 T cell receptor beta chains below all came from one sample that was sequenced in a study of blood T cell repertoires in COVID-19. Measured with immunoSEQ multiplex PCR; TCRdb has only the in-frame clones, and not every one. The repertoire holds about 65,000 clones, with roughly 92% as singletons. The sequenced material came from peripheral blood. The receptors come from a man between 65 and 80 years old with active COVID-19.

V and J are TRBV19 and TRBJ1-4; the match to TRBD1 covers 10 bases. V was pared by 8 bases and J by 8 bases, with 8 bases of the junction left unmatched. Germline loops: CDR1 LNHDA, CDR2 SQIVND (reference sequence). The CDR3 runs 14 residues. CDR3 bases: TGTGCCAGTCAGCTACGGGGACAGGGGGAAAAACTGTTTTTT. Its translation: CASQLRGQGEKLFF.

The V call is TRBV28, the J call TRBJ2-1; D possibly corresponds to TRBD2 (6 bases). Trimming pared 9 bases from V and 7 bases from J, leaving 13 bases between. Germline V lookup: CDR1 MDHEN, CDR2 SYDVKM. This CDR3 region has 12 residues. The CDR3 DNA is TGTGCCAGGACGGGGGTGGTAAATGAGCAGTTCTTC. Residues: CARTGVVNEQFF.

The rearrangement joins TRBV4-1 to TRBJ2-2; a possible D gene is TRBD1 (6 bases). The CDR3 is 15 amino acids. V dropped 2 bases and J dropped 3 bases, with 10 bases sitting between them. Germline values: CDR1 MGHRA, CDR2 YSYEKL. The CDR3 spells CASSQMGQDTGELFF. CDR3 DNA: TGCGCCAGCAGCCAAATGGGACAAGACACCGGGGAGCTGTTTTTT.

CDR3 sequence: CASSQERGNARWGYTF. The CDR3 region has the DNA TGCGCCAGCAGCCAAGAAAGGGGGAACGCCCGCTGGGGCTACACCTTC. V gene TRBV4-3 combines with J gene TRBJ1-2, with D possibly TRBD1 on 6 matching bases. There are 16 residues in the CDR3. Germline values: CDR1 LGHNA, CDR2 YSLEER. Deletions cut 0 bases from V and 8 bases from J, with 19 bases between.

The chain employs TRBV23-1 and TRBJ1-5; 10 bases align to TRBD1. TRBV23-1 is an ORF, and what it does is uncertain. V dropped 0 bases and J dropped 6; count of bases not matched to a gene: 5. The CDR3 consists of 16 residues. The CDR3 sequence: CASSQSPGQGTQPQHF. CDR3 coding DNA: TGCGCCAGCAGTCAATCCCCGGGACAGGGGACTCAGCCCCAGCATTTT.

V is TRBV6-5 and J is TRBJ2-5; TRBD1 is a possible D gene (6 bases). The V end lost 2 bases, the J end lost 5 bases, and 12 bases lay between the germline ends. CDR1 MNHEY and CDR2 SVGAGI come from the germline V gene. The CDR3 consists of 14 residues. CDR3 amino acids: CASSYRGGWETQYF. The CDR3 coding sequence is TGTGCCAGCAGTTACCGAGGGGGTTGGGAGACCCAGTACTTC.

V gene TRBV4-3 combines with J gene TRBJ2-7; 12 positions match TRBD2. Losses at the gene ends were 3 bases for V and 0 bases for J; bases not matched to a gene: 3. This CDR3 region has 16 residues. Germline CDR1 and CDR2: LGHNA and YSLEER. DNA of the CDR3: TGCGCCAGCAGCCACGGACTAGCGGGGCCCTCCTACGAGCAGTACTTC. This gives the protein CASSHGLAGPSYEQYF.

J is TRBJ1-6 and V is TRBV9; TRBD1 matches 7 bases. The CDR3 is made up of 14 amino acids. The junction had 8 bases not matched to a gene; V was cut back by 5 bases and J by 9 bases. Germline V gene data show CDR1 as SGDLS and CDR2 as YYNGEE. The CDR3 DNA reads TGTGCCAGCAGTGAGAGGGGGCGCGGTTCACCCCTCCACTTT. Encoded protein: CASSERGRGSPLHF.

V gene TRBV6-6 combines with J gene TRBJ2-3, with TRBD2 matching over 14 bases. V was pared by 6 bases and J by 1 base, with 9 bases of the junction left unmatched. The CDR3 length is 18 residues. Per the germline V gene, CDR1 is MNHNY and CDR2 is SVGAGI (reference sequence). The CDR3 protein is CASRRTTGLAGGTDTQYF. DNA for the CDR3: TGTGCCAGCAGGCGAACGACGGGACTAGCGGGGGGCACAGATACGCAGTATTTT.

V and J are TRBV1 and TRBJ2-5; the table gives TRBD2 as D, unverified against the DNA. TRBV1 is deemed a pseudogene. This CDR3 comprises 16 residues. The CDR3 nucleotides read TGCACCAGCAGCCAAAATGGCGGGGGTTACCAAGAGACCCAGTACTTC. It codes for CTSSQNGGGYQETQYF.

The CDR3: CASSQERRGASDTQYF. The CDR3 DNA reads as TGTGCCAGCAGCCAAGAGAGGCGGGGTGCCTCAGATACGCAGTATTTT. The gene calls are TRBV4-2 and TRBJ2-3; the D gene is possibly TRBD2 (6 bases). The V gene's germline CDR1 is LGHNA and CDR2 YNFKEQ. Trimming left V 0 bases short and J 4 bases short, with 14 bases between. The CDR3 covers 16 residues.

The rearrangement joins TRBV27 to TRBJ2-1; TRBD2 agrees at 7 bases. Per the germline V gene, CDR1 is MNHEY and CDR2 is SMNVEV (reference sequence). Trimming cost V 6 bases and J 9 bases; bases outside gene matches: 11. The CDR3 has 14 residues. CDR3 in DNA: TGTGCCAGCAGCCACCAGGGAGGGCCGAGTGAGCAGTTCTTC. Translated: CASSHQGGPSEQFF.

The chain has TRBV5-1 and TRBJ1-6; D unclear. The V gene's germline CDR1 is SGHRS and CDR2 YFSETQ. V lost 4 bases, J lost 8 bases, and 13 bases lay in between. CDR3 size: 14 residues. Written as DNA, the CDR3 is TGCGCCAGCAGCAAGGACTACGGGGATTCACCCCTCCACTTT. Translated, it gives CASSKDYGDSPLHF. Supplemented by reference TRBV5-1 and TRBJ1-6, the full variable domain reads KAGVTQTPRYLIKTRGQQVTLSCSPISGHRSVSWYQQTPGQGLQFLFEYFSETQRNKGNFPGRFSGRQFSNSRSEMNVSTLELGDSALYLCASSKDYGDSPLHFGNGTRLTVT.

This clone was picked up a small number of times. The gene calls are TRBV18 and TRBJ2-7, with TRBD2 matching 12 bases. This CDR3 is built from 14 residues. V lost 6 bases and J lost 1; bases outside the gene matches: 1. Per germline, CDR1 KGHSH and CDR2 LQKENI. The CDR3: CASSGTSGSYEQYV. The DNA of the CDR3 is TGTGCCAGCTCCGGGACTAGCGGGTCCTACGAGCAGTACGTC.

The CDR3 DNA reads TGTGCCAGCAGCAAGGGCCTCCTCAGGACAGCCCAAGAGACCCAGTACTTC. This sequence encodes CASSKGLLRTAQETQYF. The chain links TRBV7-9 to TRBJ2-5; a weak D match, TRBD1 (6 bases). Germline-derived CDR1 and CDR2 are SEHNR and FQNEAQ (reference sequence). The CDR3 spans 17 residues. Trimming removed 5 bases at V and 1 base at J, with 20 bases between.

The chain combines TRBV19 with TRBJ2-7; TRBD2 aligns across 8 bases. CDR1 is LNHDA and CDR2 is SQIVND in the germline V gene (reference sequence). CDR3 length: 14 residues. The trim removed 4 bases at V and 0 bases at J, leaving 2 bases unmatched. In DNA form, the CDR3 reads TGTGCCAGTAGTAAGGGACTAGTCTCCTACGAGCAGTACTTC. Encoded protein: CASSKGLVSYEQYF.

This clone was detected once. The V gene is TRBV9, the J gene TRBJ1-2, with D possibly TRBD1 on 6 matching bases. CDR3 length: 13 amino acids. Germline lookup yields CDR1 SGDLS and CDR2 YYNGEE. V was clipped by 3 bases and J by 8 bases, with 14 bases between them. The DNA for the CDR3 is TGTGCCAGCAGCGGTGGGGGGGCGCCCGGCTACACCTTC. Its protein product is CASSGGGAPGYTF.

This chain joins TRBV4-3 and TRBJ1-1; D is unresolved. Germline V gene sequence: CDR1 LGHNA, CDR2 YSLEER. The CDR3 has 15 amino acids. Trimming stripped 1 base from V and 4 bases from J, with 13 bases between. Here the CDR3 DNA reads TGCGCCAGCAGCCAAGTAACGGGGTCGCGCACTGAAGCTTTCTTT. Residues: CASSQVTGSRTEAFF.

The V and J genes are TRBV18 and TRBJ1-4, with D possibly TRBD1 on 6 matching bases. V was trimmed by 3 bases and J by 4 bases, leaving 12 bases between them. This CDR3 region has 15 residues. Per germline, CDR1 KGHSH and CDR2 LQKENI. The CDR3 DNA follows: TGTGCCAGCTCACCGCGCGGACAGCATAATGAAAAACTGTTTTTT. Its translation is CASSPRGQHNEKLFF.

V is TRBV10-3 and J is TRBJ1-1; D ambiguous. The CDR3 runs to 14 residues. Germline V CDR1 and CDR2: ENHRY, SYGVKD. The ends were cut back, 0 bases at V and 9 bases at J, with 14 bases in the middle. CDR3 protein: CAISESQTHSKAFF. The CDR3 coding sequence is TGTGCCATCAGTGAGTCTCAAACTCACTCAAAAGCTTTCTTT.

The chain links TRBV2 to TRBJ1-4; possibly TRBD1 for D (6 bases). This CDR3 spans 15 amino acids. V lost 3 bases and J 7 bases, leaving 15 bases between the germline ends. Germline values: CDR1 SNHLY, CDR2 FYNNEI. The CDR3 DNA sequence: TGTGCCAGCAGTGAGGGGACAAGAATCAGTGAAAAACTGTTTTTT. Translation: CASSEGTRISEKLFF. Full variable domain (rest looked up from reference TRBV2 and TRBJ1-4): EPEVTQTPSHQVTQMGQEVILRCVPISNHLYFYWYRQILGQKVEFLVSFYNNEISEKSEIFDDQFSVERPDGSNFTLKIRSTKLEDSAMYFCASSEGTRISEKLFFGSGTQLSVL.

The V call is TRBV7-9, the J call TRBJ1-5; 10 positions match TRBD1. The CDR3 contains 15 residues. CDR1 and CDR2 (germline): SEHNR, FQNEAQ (reference sequence). V shed 3 bases, J shed 2 bases, and the junction held 1 base outside the gene matches. The CDR3 bases are TGTGCCAGCAGCTTGGGGACAGGGGGCAATCAGCCCCAGCATTTT. Translating it yields CASSLGTGGNQPQHF.

This chain links TRBV27 with TRBJ1-5; D is perhaps TRBD1 (5 bases). The germline V gene has CDR1 MNHEY and CDR2 SMNVEV (reference sequence). The V gene lost 5 bases and the J gene lost 3 bases, with 14 bases spanning the gap. The CDR3 is made up of 15 amino acids. For the CDR3, the DNA is TGTGCCAGCAGTCCCTGGACACTTTCCAATCAGCCCCAGCATTTT. This encodes CASSPWTLSNQPQHF.

The chain employs TRBV5-8 and TRBJ2-1; weak D call: TRBD2 (5 bases). The CDR3 loop spans 14 amino acids. Germline CDR1 SGHTS, CDR2 YDEGEE. V gave up 4 bases and J gave up 10 bases, with 18 bases separating them. CDR3 protein: CASSPSPRRSEQFF. Written as DNA, the CDR3 is TGTGCCAGCAGCCCTTCACCTCGGAGGTCCGAGCAGTTCTTC.

V gene TRBV6-5 combines with J gene TRBJ1-2; TRBD1 matches at 7 bases. CDR1 is MNHEY, CDR2 SVGAGI, per germline. V trimming: 6 bases; J trimming: 4 bases; junction bases outside the gene matches: 11. CDR3 length: 15 amino acids. The CDR3 DNA sequence: TGTGCCAGCAGCCCAGGGGGATCGTTCGGCTATGGCTACACCTTC. Translated, it gives CASSPGGSFGYGYTF.

The rearrangement links TRBV11-2 to TRBJ2-1; 8 positions match TRBD2. Unmatched junction bases numbered 8, after V lost 4 bases and J lost 6 bases. From germline, CDR1 is SGHAT and CDR2 FQNNGV. The CDR3 has 15 residues. DNA for the CDR3: TGTGCCAGCAGCTCGGGACTAGTAGAGGGCAATGAGCAGTTCTTC. The encoded protein is CASSSGLVEGNEQFF.

The V gene is TRBV18, the J gene TRBJ2-7; D unclear. From germline, CDR1 is KGHSH and CDR2 LQKENI. Trimming took off 2 bases at V and 6 bases at J, with 14 bases between the two ends. The CDR3 covers 14 residues. CDR3 sequence reads: CASSPGYYSGEQYV. CDR3 sequence (DNA): TGTGCCAGCTCACCAGGTTATTACTCGGGCGAGCAGTACGTC.

J is TRBJ2-2 and V is TRBV5-6, with D perhaps matching TRBD2 (6 bases). Trimming left V 2 bases short and J 0 bases short, with 11 bases between. CDR1 is SGHDT and CDR2 is YYEEEE in the germline V gene. The CDR3 is 16 amino acids. The CDR3 sequence is CASSLRLASNTGELFF. The CDR3 DNA reads TGTGCCAGCAGCTTAAGGCTAGCGTCGAACACCGGGGAGCTGTTTTTT. Supplemented by reference TRBV5-6 and TRBJ2-2, the full variable domain reads DAGVTQSPTHLIKTRGQQVTLRCSPKSGHDTVSWYQQALGQGPQFIFQYYEEEERQRGNFPDRFSGHQFPNYSSELNVNALLLGDSALYLCASSLRLASNTGELFFGEGSRLTVL.